This note documents a single TCR beta chain sequence. The antigen is undetermined. Germline V gives CDR1 SGHTA, CDR2 FQGTGA. Losses at the gene ends were 5 bases for V and 9 bases for J; bases not matched to a gene: 12. The CDR3 runs to 15 residues. Only in-frame clones appear in the TCRdb table, and some are missing; sequencing was by immunoSEQ multiplex PCR. Of roughly 40,000 clones in the sample, approximately 86% are singletons; the top ten hold approximately 2.5%. The sample comes from a study of STAT5B mutations in CD4+ large granular lymphocyte leukemia. Study conclusions and caveats: 8/27 top patient clones versus 2/35 control clones were TRBV06-family.

The sample comprised CD4+ T cells from blood buffy coats. V gene TRBV7-3 combines with J gene TRBJ2-1; 8 bases are shared with TRBD1. The TCR originated in a human donor in good health. The CDR3 DNA reads as TGTGCCAGCAGCCCGGGGAGAGGACAGGGCCCTGAGCAGTTCTTC. Encoded protein: CASSPGRGQGPEQFF. The full variable domain, its missing parts supplied by reference TRBV7-3 and TRBJ2-1, is GAGVSQTPSNKVTEKGKYVELRCDPISGHTALYWYRQSLGQGPEFLIYFQGTGAADDSGLPNDRFFAVRPEGSVSTLKIQRTERGDSAVYLCASSPGRGQGPEQFFGPGTRLTVL.